These 21 T cell receptor beta chains originate from one sample sequenced in a study of OX40 agonist ivuxolimab in advanced cancers. Measured with immunoSEQ multiplex PCR; TCRdb has only the in-frame clones, and not every one. The sample records 100,000 or so clones, more than 85% being singletons. Source: CD4+ or CD8+ T cells sorted from blood, taken in a trial of the OX40 agonist ivuxolimab. These receptors were obtained from an adult with an advanced solid tumor such as melanoma, head and neck, liver or kidney cancer.

The chain has TRBV11-2 and TRBJ1-1; D gene ambiguous. Looked up from germline, CDR1 is SGHAT and CDR2 is FQNNGV. The CDR3 extends over 19 amino acids. Trimming left V 3 bases short and J 1 base short, with 24 bases between. CDR3 bases: TGTGCCAGCAGCTTGTTTCCTCGGGCGTCGGGAAGGTGGAACACTGAAGCTTTCTTT. This translates into CASSLFPRASGRWNTEAFF.

V usage is TRBV18 and J usage is TRBJ2-1; D is uncertain. Germline V CDR1 and CDR2: KGHSH, LQKENI. The CDR3 sequence is 17 residues long. Trimming shortened V by 6 bases and J by 0 bases, and 18 bases separated the two germline ends. The CDR3 loop reads CASSTFETLSSYNEQFF. The CDR3 DNA is TGTGCCAGCTCCACCTTTGAGACCCTAAGCTCCTACAATGAGCAGTTCTTC.

V and J are TRBV10-1 and TRBJ1-1; D gene uncertain. Per germline, CDR1 WNHNN and CDR2 SYGVQD (reference sequence). The V end lost 1 base, the J end lost 1 base, and 4 bases lay between the germline ends. The CDR3 spans 13 residues. The CDR3 sequence is CASSELGNTEAFF. The CDR3 nucleotides are TGCGCCAGCAGTGAGTTGGGGAACACTGAAGCTTTCTTT.

CDR3 amino acids: CASSPRGISYEQYF. CDR3 nucleotide sequence: TGCGCCAGCAGCCCCCGGGGCATCTCCTACGAGCAGTACTTC. V is TRBV5-1 and J is TRBJ2-7; the D call may be TRBD1 or TRBD2 (5 bases each). CDR1 is SGHRS and CDR2 is YFSETQ in the germline V gene. The CDR3 runs to 14 residues. V gave up 4 bases and J gave up 0 bases, with 11 bases separating them.

The chain recombines TRBV7-6 with TRBJ2-5; 7 nucleotides match TRBD1. TRBJ2-7 matches the DNA end more closely, so the J call is doubtful. Germline values: CDR1 SGHVS, CDR2 FNYEAQ. The CDR3 is 15 amino acids. The CDR3 coding sequence is TGTGCCAGCAGCTTAGAACCCAAGGGGGCTTACGAGCAGTACTTC. This gives the protein CASSLEPKGAYEQYF.

The rearrangement joins TRBV28 to TRBJ1-2; possible D gene TRBD1, 5 bases. Trimming took off 2 bases at V and 3 bases at J, with 16 bases between the two ends. CDR1 and CDR2 from the germline V gene are MDHEN and SYDVKM. The CDR3 spans 16 residues. CDR3 protein: CASSLPDRGVYYGYTF. CDR3 coding DNA: TGTGCCAGCAGTTTACCCGACAGAGGGGTTTACTATGGCTACACCTTC.

This rearrangement joins TRBV29-1 to TRBJ2-5, with D hard to call. V lost 4 bases and J lost 2, with 5 bases in between. Germline V gene lookup returns CDR1 SQVTM and CDR2 ANQGSEA. This CDR3 comprises 11 residues. The CDR3: CSVGSQETQYF. CDR3 nucleotide sequence: TGCAGCGTTGGATCTCAAGAGACCCAGTACTTC.

This chain uses TRBV29-1 with TRBJ1-1; D call uncertain. The CDR3 spans 11 residues. Germline V gives CDR1 SQVTM, CDR2 ANQGSEA. The V end was cut by 6 bases, the J end by 11 bases, with 16 bases between. CDR3 region: CSVLLGREAFF. CDR3 nucleotide sequence: TGCAGCGTACTTCTGGGGAGGGAGGCTTTCTTT.

Only one count was recorded for this clone. This chain uses TRBV6-1 with TRBJ2-2, with TRBD2 identical over 9 bases. CDR1 and CDR2 (germline): MNHNS, SASEGT. V was clipped by 2 bases and J by 0 bases; unmatched bases: 7. CDR3 size: 18 residues. DNA of the CDR3: TGTGCCAGCAGTGAATTGGGCCTAGCGGGATCGAACACCGGGGAGCTGTTTTTT. It encodes CASSELGLAGSNTGELFF.

This clone occurred once. The chain recombines TRBV4-3 with TRBJ1-4; TRBD1 agrees at 8 bases. This CDR3 is 18 amino acids long. Germline values: CDR1 LGHNA, CDR2 YSLEER. V trimming: 0 bases; J trimming: 3 bases; junction bases outside the gene matches: 9. The CDR3 DNA sequence: TGCGCCAGCAGCCAAGATCCCCAGGGGGCGCGGGCTAATGAAAAACTGTTTTTT. This sequence encodes CASSQDPQGARANEKLFF.

The chain recombines TRBV5-1 with TRBJ1-2; a possible D gene is TRBD1 (6 bases). The CDR3 spans 13 residues. The V end was cut by 2 bases, the J end by 2 bases, with 7 bases between. The germline CDR1 and CDR2 sequences are SGHRS and YFSETQ. The CDR3 reads CASSLGQNYGYTF. DNA for the CDR3: TGCGCCAGCAGCTTAGGACAGAACTATGGCTACACCTTC.

The chain is built from TRBV9 and TRBJ2-6; perhaps TRBD2 as D (5 bases). The CDR3 length is 15 residues. Germline V gene sequence: CDR1 SGDLS, CDR2 YYNGEE. V gave up 2 bases and J gave up 0 bases, with 6 bases separating them. The CDR3 sequence is CASSVGSSGANVLTF. CDR3 coding DNA: TGTGCCAGCAGCGTGGGGAGCTCTGGGGCCAACGTCCTGACTTTC.

This chain uses TRBV15 with TRBJ2-3; D is ambiguous. Germline loops: CDR1 LNHNV, CDR2 YYDKDF (reference sequence). The V and J ends lost 5 bases and 6 bases respectively, with 15 bases between them. This CDR3 has 14 residues. The CDR3 bases are TGTGCCACCAGCCTCCGGCCCCTTGGGGATACGCAGTATTTT. It is translated as CATSLRPLGDTQYF.

The rearrangement links TRBV2 to TRBJ2-7; tentatively, D is TRBD1 (6 bases). This CDR3 comprises 15 residues. Deletions cut 1 base from V and 0 bases from J, with 10 bases between. CDR1 is SNHLY, CDR2 FYNNEI, per germline. The CDR3 coding sequence is TGTGCCAGCAGTGAAGGGCAGGGGCACTCCTACGAGCAGTACTTC. This translates into CASSEGQGHSYEQYF.

The chain carries TRBV28 and TRBJ2-7; 9 bases are a match to TRBD1. CDR3 size: 17 residues. The V and J ends lost 2 bases and 2 bases, in that order; junction bases with no gene match: 10. Germline V lookup: CDR1 MDHEN, CDR2 SYDVKM. CDR3 in DNA: TGTGCCAGCAGTTTAGAGACAGGGGGTCTGACCACCTACGAGCAGTACTTC. Protein product: CASSLETGGLTTYEQYF. Full variable domain (rest looked up from reference TRBV28 and TRBJ2-7): DVKVTQSSRYLVKRTGEKVFLECVQDMDHENMFWYRQDPGLGLRLIYFSYDVKMKEKGDIPEGYSVSREKKERFSLILESASTNQTSMYLCASSLETGGLTTYEQYFGPGTRLTVT.

The chain uses TRBV19 and TRBJ1-5, with TRBD1 identical over 7 bases. The CDR3 is made up of 16 amino acids. Germline CDR1 LNHDA, CDR2 SQIVND (reference sequence). Trimming took 9 bases from V and 5 from J; bases not matched to a gene: 16. The CDR3 region is CASRSPRDSSYQPQHF. CDR3 in DNA: TGTGCCAGCCGCTCCCCCCGGGACAGTTCCTATCAGCCCCAGCATTTT. Complete variable domain (other parts from reference TRBV19 and TRBJ1-5): DGGITQSPKYLFRKEGQNVTLSCEQNLNHDAMYWYRQDPGQGLRLIYYSQIVNDFQKGDIAEGYSVSREKKESFPLTVTSAQKNPTAFYLCASRSPRDSSYQPQHFGDGTRLSIL.

The chain has TRBV14 and TRBJ1-1, with 8 bases identical to TRBD1. The CDR3 totals 15 residues. The V segment lost 4 bases and the J segment 1 base; nucleotides outside the gene matches: 5. Germline V CDR1 and CDR2: SGHDN, FVKESK. The CDR3 DNA follows: TGTGCCAGCAGCCCCAGGGGGCTAGGGAACACTGAAGCTTTCTTT. Protein sequence: CASSPRGLGNTEAFF.

This clone was found once. The chain is built from TRBV4-3 and TRBJ2-1; TRBD2 aligns across 7 bases. The CDR3 loop spans 17 amino acids. V shed 3 bases, J shed 3 bases, and the junction held 11 bases outside the gene matches. Germline loops: CDR1 LGHNA, CDR2 YSLEER. The CDR3 is CASSHASSGVNYNEQFF. The CDR3 nucleotides read TGCGCCAGCAGCCACGCGAGCAGCGGGGTAAACTACAATGAGCAGTTCTTC.

The chain joins TRBV18 to TRBJ2-2; 7 bases are a match to TRBD1. This CDR3 spans 19 amino acids. Germline V gene lookup returns CDR1 KGHSH and CDR2 LQKENI. The junction had 17 bases not matched to a gene; V was cut back by 3 bases and J by 4 bases. The CDR3 region is CASSPDRELWDFPTGELFF. CDR3 in DNA: TGTGCCAGCTCACCCGACAGGGAACTTTGGGATTTCCCCACCGGGGAGCTGTTTTTT. The whole variable domain, filled in from reference TRBV18 and TRBJ2-2, reads NAGVMQNPRHLVRRRGQEARLRCSPMKGHSHVYWYRQLPEEGLKFMVYLQKENIIDESGMPKERFSAEFPKEGPSILRIQQVVRGDSAAYFCASSPDRELWDFPTGELFFGEGSRLTVL.

The chain carries TRBV12-5 and TRBJ2-2, with D possibly being TRBD1 or TRBD2 (5 bases each). V was shortened by 0 bases and J by 1 base, with 12 bases between the two germline ends. Germline lookup yields CDR1 LGHNT and CDR2 FRNRAP. The length of the CDR3 is 17 residues. The CDR3 region is CASGLVLDGGNTGELFF. In DNA form, the CDR3 reads TGTGCTAGTGGTTTGGTACTCGATGGGGGGAACACCGGGGAGCTGTTTTTT.

This chain uses TRBV13 with TRBJ2-2, with D maybe TRBD2 (5 bases). V lost 4 bases, J lost 6 bases, and 9 bases lay in between. Germline CDR1 PRHDT, CDR2 FYEKMQ (reference sequence). The CDR3 runs to 13 residues. The CDR3 coding sequence is TGTGCCAGCAGCTCCGGACTCTCCGGGGAGCTGTTTTTT. Translated, it gives CASSSGLSGELFF.